Listed here are 25 T cell receptor beta chains from one sample, sequenced in a study of CD8+ T cells in alopecia areata. In a few patients, CD4+ T cells were split by CD25+CD127- sorting. RNA extraction was followed by reverse transcription into cDNA, which acted as the sequencing template. Clones were read by immunoSEQ multiplex PCR, and TCRdb kept only the in-frame ones, dropping some. The sample consists of about 20,000 clones, more than 60% of them appearing once. Source material: CD4+ Tregs sorted from blood. The receptor set was obtained from a human donor with alopecia areata.

The chain recombines TRBV28 with TRBJ1-4, with TRBD1 identical over 7 bases. The junction had 6 bases not matched to a gene; V was cut back by 5 bases and J by 3 bases. The CDR3 runs to 15 residues. CDR1 MDHEN and CDR2 SYDVKM come from the germline V gene. In DNA form, the CDR3 reads TGTGCCAGCAGTCCAGGGGGTTTATCTAATGAAAAACTGTTTTTT. It codes for CASSPGGLSNEKLFF.

The table lists this clone with a few counts. V usage is TRBV7-2 and J usage is TRBJ1-4, with 7 bases identical to TRBD1. The CDR3 is 16 amino acids. After removal of 5 bases from V and 4 bases from J, the junction contained 10 bases not matched to a gene. The germline CDR1 and CDR2 sequences are SGHTA and FQGNSA. The CDR3 bases are TGTGCCAGCAGCCACGACTCGGACAGGATTAATGAAAAACTGTTTTTT. Its protein product is CASSHDSDRINEKLFF.

By share, this clone ranks as medium-sized. J is TRBJ1-1 and V is TRBV7-8; D ambiguous. The CDR3 totals 15 residues. Germline loops: CDR1 SGHVS, CDR2 FQNEAQ. With 6 bases removed from V and 0 bases from J, the gap between germline ends came to 14 bases. The CDR3 is CASRRVTTMNTEAFF. CDR3 nucleotides: TGTGCCAGCAGACGGGTCACCACCATGAACACTGAAGCTTTCTTT.

The rearrangement uses TRBV20-1 and TRBJ1-2; D perhaps matches TRBD1 (5 bases). The CDR3 contains 11 residues. The V gene's germline CDR1 is DFQATT and CDR2 SNEGSKA (reference sequence). The CDR3 DNA sequence: TGCAGGGCGACGGGTTGGGGGGGCTACACCTTC. Translating gives CRATGWGGYTF.

The chain uses TRBV29-1 and TRBJ2-3, with D perhaps TRBD1 (6 bases). Trimming removed 4 bases at V and 4 bases at J, with 18 bases between. The CDR3 loop spans 15 amino acids. The germline gives CDR1 SQVTM, CDR2 ANQGSEA. The CDR3 reads CSVVDGQGLADTQYF. DNA for the CDR3: TGCAGCGTTGTCGACGGGCAGGGGTTGGCAGATACGCAGTATTTT.

V is TRBV28 and J is TRBJ1-1, with a possible D match to TRBD1 (5 bases). This CDR3 has 17 amino acids. V lost 3 bases and J lost 4, with 21 bases in between. In germline, CDR1 is MDHEN, CDR2 SYDVKM. The CDR3 bases are TGTGCCAGCAGTTTCTCATTCCGGGGCCTTTTGGGCACTGAAGCTTTCTTT. Encoded protein: CASSFSFRGLLGTEAFF.

This chain uses TRBV11-2 with TRBJ1-1, with D tentatively TRBD1 (5 bases). Trimming cost V 4 bases and J 5 bases, with 14 bases left between them. Germline V CDR1 and CDR2: SGHAT, FQNNGV. The CDR3 has 14 residues. The CDR3 is CASSSHRGRTEAFF. CDR3 sequence (DNA): TGTGCCAGCAGCTCTCACCGGGGCCGGACTGAAGCTTTCTTT.

The chain links TRBV10-2 to TRBJ1-1; D remains unclear. The CDR3 runs 13 residues. Germline assignment: CDR1 WSHSY and CDR2 SAAADI. Trimming left V 10 bases short and J 0 bases short, with 12 bases between. The CDR3 is CAISPRVNTEAFF. Written as DNA, the CDR3 is TGCGCCATTTCCCCCCGGGTGAACACTGAAGCTTTCTTT.

The chain uses TRBV6-1 and TRBJ1-5; tentative D call: TRBD1 (6 bases). The germline gives CDR1 MNHNS, CDR2 SASEGT. The CDR3 consists of 13 residues. The V end lost 7 bases, the J end lost 4 bases, and 11 bases lay between the germline ends. The CDR3 loop is CASKDSQNQPQHF. CDR3 in DNA: TGTGCCAGCAAGGACAGCCAAAATCAGCCCCAGCATTTT.

The chain recombines TRBV2 with TRBJ1-4; D call uncertain. CDR1 SNHLY and CDR2 FYNNEI come from the germline V gene. The CDR3 covers 13 residues. Trimming took 3 bases from V and 11 from J, leaving 13 bases between them. CDR3 DNA sequence: TGTGCCAGCAGTGAGCAACTTGGGCCTAAACTGTTTTTT. It specifies CASSEQLGPKLFF.

This clone has just a few counts. V and J are TRBV19 and TRBJ2-1; 7 bases fit TRBD1. Germline V gene data show CDR1 as LNHDA and CDR2 as SQIVND (reference sequence). This CDR3 has 14 amino acids. The J segment lost 3 bases and the V segment lost 4 bases, leaving 3 bases of the junction unmatched. The CDR3 spells CASSKTGSYNEQFF. The CDR3 nucleotides read TGTGCCAGTAGTAAGACAGGGAGCTACAATGAGCAGTTCTTC.

The chain links TRBV10-1 to TRBJ2-3; 9 bases line up with TRBD1. The germline V gene encodes CDR1 WNHNN and CDR2 SYGVQD (reference sequence). This CDR3 comprises 12 residues. The J segment lost 4 bases and the V segment lost 10 bases, leaving 3 bases of the junction unmatched. The CDR3 here is CAIRDRADTQYF. The CDR3 DNA reads TGCGCCATCCGGGACAGGGCAGATACGCAGTATTTT.

The chain employs TRBV7-9 and TRBJ1-2; TRBD1 agrees at 7 bases. V was pared by 5 bases and J by 1 base, with 4 bases of the junction left unmatched. This CDR3 region has 14 residues. Germline V lookup: CDR1 SEHNR, CDR2 FQNEAQ (reference sequence). The CDR3, as DNA: TGTGCCAGCAGCAGAACAGGGGATAACTATGGCTACACCTTC. The encoded protein is CASSRTGDNYGYTF.

This clone was found a few times. This rearrangement joins TRBV4-1 to TRBJ1-2; D unresolved. This CDR3 region has 13 residues. Trimming left V 3 bases short and J 7 bases short, with 12 bases between. Per germline, CDR1 MGHRA and CDR2 YSYEKL. DNA of the CDR3: TGCGCCAGCAGCCAGGGCCGGACGGGTGGCTACACCTTC. Its translation: CASSQGRTGGYTF.

In this sample, this clone turned up a few times. This chain links TRBV7-9 with TRBJ2-3, with 11 bases that match TRBD1. Germline trimming cut 3 bases from V and 4 bases from J; bases unmatched to any gene: 3. The germline V gene has CDR1 SEHNR and CDR2 FQNEAQ (reference sequence). The CDR3 runs to 15 residues. CDR3: CASSFRTGGPDTQYF. CDR3 DNA sequence: TGTGCCAGCAGCTTTCGGACAGGGGGCCCAGATACGCAGTATTTT.

V and J are TRBV19 and TRBJ1-1; D gene ambiguous. V was pared by 3 bases and J by 1 base, with 9 bases between. The CDR3 length is 14 residues. Per the germline V gene, CDR1 is LNHDA and CDR2 is SQIVND (reference sequence). The CDR3 coding sequence is TGTGCCAGTAGTATTGGAGTCCGGAACACTGAAGCTTTCTTT. Its translation: CASSIGVRNTEAFF. The variable domain in full, with the rest retrieved from reference TRBV19 and TRBJ1-1, is DGGITQSPKYLFRKEGQNVTLSCEQNLNHDAMYWYRQDPGQGLRLIYYSQIVNDFQKGDIAEGYSVSREKKESFPLTVTSAQKNPTAFYLCASSIGVRNTEAFFGQGTRLTVV.

The rearrangement uses TRBV19 and TRBJ2-1; the D is unclear. In germline, CDR1 is LNHDA, CDR2 SQIVND (reference sequence). Trimming pared 7 bases from V and 4 bases from J, leaving 5 bases between. The CDR3 sequence is 11 residues long. In nucleotides, the CDR3 is TGTGCCAGTAAGGGTTACAATGAGCAGTTCTTC. Its protein is CASKGYNEQFF.

V and J are TRBV23-1 and TRBJ2-7; D gene unclear. TRBV23-1 has ORF status, its function being uncertain. V lost 6 bases and J 3 bases, leaving 12 bases between the germline ends. The CDR3 is 13 residues long. DNA for the CDR3: TGCGCCAGCAGACAAAACTGGGACTACGAGCAGTACTTC. Its translation is CASRQNWDYEQYF.

In its sample, this clone was seen a few times. The chain joins TRBV28 to TRBJ2-3; possibly TRBD1 for D (6 bases). The CDR3 contains 15 residues. The V gene lost 4 bases and the J gene lost 0 bases, with 11 bases spanning the gap. From germline, CDR1 is MDHEN and CDR2 SYDVKM. The CDR3 protein is CASSSLTGSTDTQYF. The CDR3 bases are TGTGCCAGCAGTTCACTGACAGGCAGCACAGATACGCAGTATTTT.

The genes are TRBV4-1 and TRBJ2-2; 7 bases align to TRBD1. The CDR3 contains 17 residues. The germline CDR1 and CDR2 sequences are MGHRA and YSYEKL. Unmatched junction bases numbered 10, after V lost 3 bases and J lost 3 bases. In nucleotides, the CDR3 is TGCGCCAGCAGCCACCCCTCGAGACAGGGACACACCGGGGAGCTGTTTTTT. Encoded protein: CASSHPSRQGHTGELFF.

The gene calls are TRBV28 and TRBJ2-5; D perhaps matches TRBD2 (6 bases). Trimming left V 5 bases short and J 0 bases short, with 10 bases between. Germline V gene sequence: CDR1 MDHEN, CDR2 SYDVKM. The CDR3 consists of 14 residues. CDR3 amino acids: CASSHRDYQETQYF. The CDR3 DNA reads as TGTGCCAGCAGTCACCGGGACTACCAAGAGACCCAGTACTTC. The full variable domain, in which reference TRBV28 and TRBJ2-5 provide the parts outside the CDR3, is DVKVTQSSRYLVKRTGEKVFLECVQDMDHENMFWYRQDPGLGLRLIYFSYDVKMKEKGDIPEGYSVSREKKERFSLILESASTNQTSMYLCASSHRDYQETQYFGPGTRLLVL.

This clone turned up a few times. The chain uses TRBV7-9 and TRBJ2-1; the match to TRBD2 covers 14 bases. J gave up 2 bases and V 4 bases, and 7 bases lay outside the gene matches. This CDR3 contains 18 residues. Germline V gene lookup returns CDR1 SEHNR and CDR2 FQNEAQ (reference sequence). DNA of the CDR3: TGTGCCAGCAGCTCGACCGGGACTAGCGGGGGAACCTACAATGAGCAGTTCTTC. Its protein is CASSSTGTSGGTYNEQFF.

By sample fraction, this clone is large (0.1 to 1%). The V gene is TRBV6-6, the J gene TRBJ2-3; 7 bases align to TRBD2. CDR3 length: 12 residues. The V gene's germline CDR1 is MNHNY and CDR2 SVGAGI (reference sequence). V shed 8 bases and J 1 base; nucleotides not matched to a gene: 0. The CDR3 nucleotides read TGTGCCAGCGGGAGGGGCACAGATACGCAGTATTTT. Translation gives CASGRGTDTQYF.

The chain joins TRBV6-6 to TRBJ2-2; the D call may be TRBD1 or TRBD2 (6 bases each). There are 15 residues in the CDR3. Trimming pared 0 bases from V and 6 bases from J, leaving 11 bases between. Germline CDR1 and CDR2: MNHNY and SVGAGI (reference sequence). This CDR3 is CASSYSRGQAGELFF. The CDR3 nucleotides are TGTGCCAGCAGTTACTCTCGGGGGCAGGCCGGGGAGCTGTTTTTT.

The chain combines TRBV18 with TRBJ2-7, with TRBD2 as a possible D gene (6 bases). The V end lost 3 bases, the J end lost 3 bases, and 15 bases lay between the germline ends. The CDR3 has 15 residues. CDR1 is KGHSH, CDR2 LQKENI, per germline. Here the CDR3 DNA reads TGTGCCAGCTCACCCAGGGCCAACGGGAGCTACGAGCAGTACTTC. Amino acids: CASSPRANGSYEQYF.